The 27 T cell receptor beta chains below were found in one sample sequenced in a study of OX40 agonist ivuxolimab in advanced cancers. Method: immunoSEQ multiplex PCR; TCRdb's copy keeps in-frame clones and lacks some. The sample contains about 77,000 clones, 89% of which appear only once. Here the sequenced sample was CD4+ or CD8+ T cells sorted from blood, taken in a trial of the OX40 agonist ivuxolimab. The source of these receptors is an adult with an advanced solid tumor such as melanoma, head and neck, liver or kidney cancer.

In this sample, this clone turned up once. J is TRBJ1-2 and V is TRBV18; D is uncertain. V was shortened by 2 bases and J by 6 bases, with 10 bases between the two germline ends. In germline, CDR1 is KGHSH, CDR2 LQKENI. CDR3 length equals 13 residues. CDR3 loop: CASSPGGTDGYTF. In nucleotides, the CDR3 is TGTGCCAGCTCACCAGGAGGTACCGATGGCTACACCTTC.

This sequence joins TRBV7-9 and TRBJ2-3; unclear D gene. Germline CDR1 SEHNR, CDR2 FQNEAQ (reference sequence). V was pared by 5 bases and J by 4 bases, with 13 bases between. The CDR3 covers 14 residues. In nucleotides, the CDR3 is TGTGCCAGCAGCCCCGGAAGGTTGGCAGATACGCAGTATTTT. Protein: CASSPGRLADTQYF.

This chain connects TRBV29-1 to TRBJ1-1; D call uncertain. V dropped 7 bases and J dropped 4 bases, with 10 bases sitting between them. CDR3 size: 11 residues. CDR1 and CDR2 from the germline V gene are SQVTM and ANQGSEA. The CDR3 spells CSGGMGTEAFF. CDR3 DNA sequence: TGCAGCGGTGGTATGGGCACTGAAGCTTTCTTT.

CDR3 loop: CATSRVLAGGHEQFF. The CDR3 bases are TGTGCCACCAGCAGGGTACTAGCGGGAGGCCATGAGCAGTTCTTC. The V and J genes are TRBV15 and TRBJ2-1; 12 positions agree with TRBD2. V dropped 3 bases and J dropped 8; count of bases not matched to a gene: 5. In germline, CDR1 is LNHNV, CDR2 YYDKDF (reference sequence). The CDR3 is made up of 15 amino acids.

This sequence joins TRBV7-2 and TRBJ2-7; weak D call: TRBD2 (6 bases). The length of the CDR3 is 14 residues. Trimming shortened V by 8 bases and J by 0 bases, and 14 bases separated the two germline ends. The V gene's germline CDR1 is SGHTA and CDR2 FQGNSA. This CDR3 reads CASAKGGSSYEQYF. The CDR3 nucleotides read TGTGCCAGCGCGAAGGGAGGCAGCTCCTACGAGCAGTACTTC. The full variable domain, with the rest looked up from reference TRBV7-2 and TRBJ2-7, is GAGVSQSPSNKVTEKGKDVELRCDPISGHTALYWYRQSLGQGLEFLIYFQGNSAPDKSGLPSDRFSAERTGGSVSTLTIQRTQQEDSAVYLCASAKGGSSYEQYFGPGTRLTVT.

This clone was seen once. The rearrangement joins TRBV10-3 to TRBJ2-1, with TRBD2 as a possible D gene (7 bases). Germline loops: CDR1 ENHRY, CDR2 SYGVKD. The CDR3 totals 16 residues. Trimming removed 0 bases from V and 6 bases from J, with 15 bases in between. The CDR3 is CAISESTWEGGNEQFF. The CDR3 coding sequence is TGTGCCATCAGTGAGTCGACGTGGGAGGGGGGCAATGAGCAGTTCTTC.

The CDR3 loop reads CASSHVPREPGYTF. CDR3 nucleotide sequence: TGCGCCAGCAGCCATGTCCCCAGGGAACCTGGCTACACCTTC. This chain uses TRBV4-1 with TRBJ1-2; weak D call: TRBD1 (5 bases). Trimming stripped 3 bases from V and 7 bases from J, with 15 bases between. The CDR3 has 14 amino acids. In germline, CDR1 is MGHRA, CDR2 YSYEKL.

Only one count was recorded for this clone. This sequence joins TRBV6-6 and TRBJ1-2; no clear D. The CDR3 runs 16 residues. The V gene lost 2 bases and the J gene lost 14 bases, with 27 bases spanning the gap. The germline V gene has CDR1 MNHNY and CDR2 SVGAGI (reference sequence). CDR3 nucleotides: TGTGCCAGCAGTTACGGCATAGGACTTTCGTATCAAGTGGGGACCTTC. This translates into CASSYGIGLSYQVGTF.

The rearrangement joins TRBV5-1 to TRBJ2-7, with D maybe TRBD2 (5 bases). V was trimmed by 2 bases and J by 6 bases, leaving 15 bases between them. Germline V gene sequence: CDR1 SGHRS, CDR2 YFSETQ. The CDR3 spans 14 residues. The CDR3 reads CASSLRGLTGEQYF. Here the CDR3 DNA reads TGCGCCAGCAGCTTAAGAGGACTGACTGGCGAGCAGTACTTC.

The V and J genes are TRBV7-2 and TRBJ1-4; D may be TRBD1 (6 bases). This CDR3 spans 14 amino acids. Germline V gene data show CDR1 as SGHTA and CDR2 as FQGNSA. Trimming took 1 base from V and 8 from J, leaving 11 bases between them. The CDR3 loop reads CASSLVRRGEKLFF. CDR3 in DNA: TGTGCCAGCAGCTTAGTAAGAAGGGGGGAAAAACTGTTTTTT.

The rearrangement uses TRBV6-5 and TRBJ1-2; 8 positions agree with TRBD1. V shed 6 bases, J shed 6 bases, and the junction held 9 bases outside the gene matches. Germline V gene data show CDR1 as MNHEY and CDR2 as SVGAGI. CDR3 length: 14 residues. CDR3 residues: CASRRRQGLDGYTF. Written as DNA, the CDR3 is TGTGCCAGCAGACGTCGACAGGGGTTAGATGGCTACACCTTC.

The rearrangement joins TRBV11-2 to TRBJ2-2; a weak D match, TRBD1 (5 bases). The length of the CDR3 is 14 residues. Germline values: CDR1 SGHAT, CDR2 FQNNGV. Trimming took off 4 bases at V and 0 bases at J, with 6 bases between the two ends. CDR3 amino acids: CASSWTPNTGELFF. The CDR3 DNA reads as TGTGCCAGCAGCTGGACACCGAACACCGGGGAGCTGTTTTTT.

J is TRBJ1-5 and V is TRBV2; TRBD1 matches 8 bases. The CDR3 is 14 residues long. Trimming took 2 bases from V and 7 from J; bases not matched to a gene: 4. The germline V gene encodes CDR1 SNHLY and CDR2 FYNNEI. Here the CDR3 DNA reads TGTGCCAGCAGTGAATTGCAGGGGGCCCAGCCCCAGCATTTT. Amino acid sequence: CASSELQGAQPQHF. Full variable domain (remainder filled in from reference TRBV2 and TRBJ1-5): EPEVTQTPSHQVTQMGQEVILRCVPISNHLYFYWYRQILGQKVEFLVSFYNNEISEKSEIFDDQFSVERPDGSNFTLKIRSTKLEDSAMYFCASSELQGAQPQHFGDGTRLSIL.

The chain employs TRBV25-1 and TRBJ1-2, with a weak D call TRBD1 (5 bases). CDR1 and CDR2 from the germline V gene are MGHDK and SYGVNS. The CDR3 length is 15 residues. The germline V and J ends were trimmed by 5 bases and 4 bases, with 17 bases remaining between them. As DNA, the CDR3 is TGTGCCAGCAGTCCTGCGGGGCTGGAGAGCTATGGCTACACCTTC. It codes for CASSPAGLESYGYTF.

The chain is built from TRBV19 and TRBJ1-4, with D possibly being TRBD1 (5 bases). Trimming removed 4 bases from V and 7 bases from J, with 19 bases in between. There are 16 residues in the CDR3. Germline values: CDR1 LNHDA, CDR2 SQIVND (reference sequence). CDR3 in DNA: TGTGCCAGTAGTACTACGAGGGCCCGCGGGGGTGAAAAACTGTTTTTT. This gives the protein CASSTTRARGGEKLFF. The full variable domain, its missing parts supplied by reference TRBV19 and TRBJ1-4, is DGGITQSPKYLFRKEGQNVTLSCEQNLNHDAMYWYRQDPGQGLRLIYYSQIVNDFQKGDIAEGYSVSREKKESFPLTVTSAQKNPTAFYLCASSTTRARGGEKLFFGSGTQLSVL.

This rearrangement joins TRBV11-3 to TRBJ2-2; D may be TRBD2 (5 bases). The CDR3 has 15 amino acids. Trimming stripped 3 bases from V and 4 bases from J, with 12 bases between. Germline CDR1 is SGHNT and CDR2 is YENEEA. CDR3 DNA sequence: TGTGCCAGCAGCTTCACGGGCGCGGGCACCGGGGAGCTGTTTTTT. This translates into CASSFTGAGTGELFF.

The chain couples TRBV18 to TRBJ2-1, with 8 bases lining up with TRBD2. CDR3 length: 17 residues. The germline gives CDR1 KGHSH, CDR2 LQKENI. V shed 0 bases, J shed 7 bases, and the junction held 11 bases outside the gene matches. CDR3 sequence (DNA): TGTGCCAGCTCACCACCTTCCGCGGTAGCGGGGACAAATGAGCAGTTCTTC. Encoded protein: CASSPPSAVAGTNEQFF.

The chain links TRBV6-6 to TRBJ2-1, with 7 bases matching TRBD2. Per the germline V gene, CDR1 is MNHNY and CDR2 is SVGAGI (reference sequence). The CDR3 is made up of 15 amino acids. V shed 3 bases and J 7 bases; nucleotides not matched to a gene: 9. As DNA, the CDR3 is TGTGCCAGCAGTTATGGGGGGGTGGTCGTAAATGAGCAGTTCTTC. It specifies CASSYGGVVVNEQFF.

The V gene is TRBV27, the J gene TRBJ2-2, with D perhaps matching TRBD1 or TRBD2 (5 bases each). The CDR3 sequence is 16 residues long. The V end was cut by 6 bases, the J end by 5 bases, with 19 bases between. Germline-derived CDR1 and CDR2 are MNHEY and SMNVEV (reference sequence). The CDR3 DNA reads as TGTGCCAGCAGAGGTCCGGGGCAAGTTGAGACCGGGGAGCTGTTTTTT. The encoded protein is CASRGPGQVETGELFF.

The chain combines TRBV29-1 with TRBJ2-3; TRBD2 matches at 7 bases. J was trimmed by 3 bases and V by 7 bases; bases with no gene match: 16. The CDR3 has 16 residues. Per germline, CDR1 SQVTM and CDR2 ANQGSEA. The CDR3 loop is CSAPEGLPGMTDTQYF. The CDR3 nucleotides read TGCAGCGCCCCGGAGGGACTACCGGGGATGACAGATACGCAGTATTTT.

The chain has TRBV5-1 and TRBJ1-1, with no clear D. The CDR3 is 15 residues long. Deletions cut 1 base from V and 0 bases from J, with 10 bases between. Germline values: CDR1 SGHRS, CDR2 YFSETQ. CDR3 in amino acids: CASSLWQSMNTEAFF. The DNA for the CDR3 is TGCGCCAGCAGCTTGTGGCAGTCTATGAACACTGAAGCTTTCTTT.

In its sample, this clone was seen once. The V gene is TRBV29-1, the J gene TRBJ1-1; a possible D gene is TRBD1 (5 bases). Germline V gene data show CDR1 as SQVTM and CDR2 as ANQGSEA. Trimming cost V 7 bases and J 2 bases, with 17 bases left between them. The CDR3 contains 14 residues. The CDR3 here is CSAQGRGSNTEAFF. The CDR3 DNA is TGCAGCGCCCAAGGCCGGGGGAGCAACACTGAAGCTTTCTTT.

The rearrangement uses TRBV2 and TRBJ1-4, with unresolved D. The CDR3 consists of 12 residues. The V end lost 3 bases, the J end lost 8 bases, and 7 bases lay between the germline ends. Germline CDR1 SNHLY, CDR2 FYNNEI. This CDR3 reads CASSEMAEKLFF. CDR3 sequence (DNA): TGTGCCAGCAGTGAGATGGCGGAAAAACTGTTTTTT. Filled out from reference TRBV2 and TRBJ1-4, the complete variable domain reads EPEVTQTPSHQVTQMGQEVILRCVPISNHLYFYWYRQILGQKVEFLVSFYNNEISEKSEIFDDQFSVERPDGSNFTLKIRSTKLEDSAMYFCASSEMAEKLFFGSGTQLSVL.

The chain recombines TRBV9 with TRBJ1-1; 8 nucleotides agree with TRBD1. CDR3 length: 18 amino acids. Germline V gives CDR1 SGDLS, CDR2 YYNGEE. Trimming cost V 3 bases and J 4 bases; bases outside gene matches: 17. CDR3 sequence reads: CASSDKTGVRIALTEAFF. CDR3 DNA: TGTGCCAGCAGCGATAAGACAGGGGTAAGGATAGCGCTCACTGAAGCTTTCTTT.

The chain links TRBV25-1 to TRBJ2-3; TRBD2 matches 12 bases. CDR1 and CDR2 from the germline V gene are MGHDK and SYGVNS. The trim removed 8 bases at V and 10 bases at J, leaving 10 bases unmatched. The CDR3 runs 14 residues. The CDR3 loop is CASRTSGALGAQYF. The CDR3 DNA reads TGTGCCAGCCGGACTAGCGGGGCACTCGGTGCGCAGTATTTT. Full variable domain (outside the CDR3, taken from reference TRBV25-1 and TRBJ2-3): EADIYQTPRYLVIGTGKKITLECSQTMGHDKMYWYQQDPGMELHLIHYSYGVNSTEKGDLSSESTVSRIRTEHFPLTLESARPSHTSQYLCASRTSGALGAQYFGPGTRLTVL.

The V call is TRBV10-3, the J call TRBJ1-2; maybe TRBD1 (5 bases). Deletions cut 11 bases from V and 6 bases from J, with 19 bases between. Germline assignment: CDR1 ENHRY and CDR2 SYGVKD. The CDR3 covers 13 residues. The CDR3: CASGSQGSDGYTF. CDR3 nucleotide sequence: TGTGCCTCCGGGTCGCAGGGTTCGGATGGCTACACCTTC.

Concerning this clone: Other DNA sequences in this specimen translate into the identical CDR3. The V and J genes are TRBV7-2 and TRBJ2-3, with 9 bases aligning to TRBD2. The junction had 13 bases not matched to a gene; V was cut back by 4 bases and J by 2 bases. Germline lookup yields CDR1 SGHTA and CDR2 FQGNSA. There are 18 residues in the CDR3. The CDR3 loop reads CASSSRAPLAGVTDTQYF. The CDR3 DNA sequence: TGTGCCAGCAGCTCCCGGGCTCCTTTAGCGGGGGTCACAGATACGCAGTATTTT. Full variable domain (missing parts from reference TRBV7-2 and TRBJ2-3): GAGVSQSPSNKVTEKGKDVELRCDPISGHTALYWYRQSLGQGLEFLIYFQGNSAPDKSGLPSDRFSAERTGGSVSTLTIQRTQQEDSAVYLCASSSRAPLAGVTDTQYFGPGTRLTVL.